This T cell receptor beta chain was sequenced in a study of blood T cells in healthy people across ages (dated by TCRdb to between 2015 and 2016). General notes on the study: In model experiments, roughly one uniquely barcoded TCR beta cDNA molecule per two T cells was captured by template switching. The study analyzed two additional independent replicas of 1 million unique cDNA reads from the same blood draw for two donors, one aged 18 to 29 and one aged 80 or older. To avoid experimental bias, donors of different ages were spread randomly across the sequencing lanes. Age-related changes in TCR beta repertoire diversity were measured in the study by deep sequencing normalized with unique cDNA molecular identifiers. The donors were divided into four age groups: young (average approximately 17 years), middle-aged (about 40), aged (approximately 62) and long-lived (approximately 74). Overall study results and their limits: Compared with the aged group, more naive CD4+ T cells, fewer expanded clones and increased TCR diversity were shown by the long-lived group, suggesting age selection. Conclusive comparison of naive and antigen-experienced compartments was prevented by the profiling of bulk unsorted PBMCs. Estimates of total diversity from one million sequenced T cells were regarded as lower bounds and underestimates. A strong correlation was found between observed TCR beta diversity and the percentage of naive T cells measured by flow cytometry. Observed TCR beta diversity per million T cells fell roughly linearly with age, and a significant reduction was already apparent by age around 40. Because donor CMV infection status was unknown, age-related changes in expanded clonotypes were potentially confounded.

The method behind the library was 5' RACE. A second PCR of roughly 6 to 11 cycles was run with a J-beta primer mix and a sample-barcoded 5' primer. Each TCR beta cDNA molecule received a unique molecular identifier from a template-switch 5' adaptor carrying 12 random nucleotides. Each sample yielded at least 2.5 million CDR3-containing paired-end reads. All of the RNA was converted into first-strand cDNA using the Mint cDNA synthesis kit, with a TRBC-specific oligonucleotide serving as the primer. Following uracil-DNA glycosylase treatment, a first 18-cycle PCR with universal primers M1SS and BC2_uni_R was performed on all cDNA. In the authors' own workflow: Each sample was normalized by randomly selecting 1 million high-quality reads, each carrying a distinct molecular identifier. Instead of being binned into consensus sequences, reads that shared molecular identifiers were thrown out. MiTCR, with a Q25 quality threshold and the strictest error-elimination algorithm, was used for CDR3 identification, clonotype clustering and error correction. A nonparametric unseen species model with Euler transformation was used to estimate a lower bound on total TCR beta diversity. TCRdb trimmed the raw reads at Q25, called clones with MiXCR and kept productive beta chains. Rows matching on CDR3 protein sequence are summarized as one entry with the most common DNA and genes. In this record, the V and J calls reflect TCRdb's handling and not the investigators' own analysis. This sample holds roughly 1.9 million distinct CDR3 sequences; 30% to 40% were observed only once. In total, the top ten clones hold approximately 22% of the sample.

Germline trimming amounts to 8 bases on V and 3 bases on J, with 8 as the count of junction bases outside the gene matches. CDR1 and CDR2 are read off the germline V gene as SGHTA and FQGNSA. The CDR3, cysteine through phenylalanine, is 14 amino acids long. The CDR3 DNA has 42 bases and is translated from base 1. The donors were about 40 Caucasian individuals from Russia, aged about 6 to 100 years, who were systemically healthy. About 9.1 milliliters of peripheral blood were collected from each donor into EDTA-treated Vacutainer tubes. Ficoll-Paque density-gradient centrifugation was used to isolate PBMCs, with at least 7 million obtained per sample. Total RNA, at least 5 micrograms per sample, was extracted from PBMCs with Trizol reagent. For every donor, an aliquot of PBMCs went through flow cytometry to measure the percentages of naive CD45RAhigh/CD27high T cells. This clonotype was picked up one time. Its antigen target is currently unknown. No clone much larger than this one lies a single base away; base qualities are absent.

Recombination connected TRBV7-2 to TRBJ2-7; TRBD2 agrees with 9 junctional bases. The source material was blood. The TCR was taken from a human donor in good health. The CDR3 reads CASGPSSGNYEQYF. The DNA sequence follows: TGTGCCAGCGGCCCTTCTAGCGGGAACTACGAGCAGTACTTC.